The clone carrying this TCR beta chain was recorded a few times. Its cognate antigen is unknown. TCRdb's table, derived via immunoSEQ multiplex PCR, lists solely in-frame clones and lacks some. The repertoire consists of about 11,000 clones, with over 80% occurring once and the leading ten covering around 6.6%. Germline CDR1 and CDR2: PRHDT and FYEKMQ (reference sequence). CDR3 length equals 12 residues. V lost 8 bases and J 5 bases, leaving 12 bases between the germline ends. Tumor samples were obtained before definitive surgery or chemotherapy. This sample is drawn from a study of high-grade serous ovarian cancer treatment subgroups. The study, taken as a whole, reports: TCR clonal relatedness correlated positively with neoantigen level. Spatial context was lost because tumors were sequenced in bulk. Repertoire analysis covered CDR3 alone, not CDR1 or CDR2.

The genes are TRBV13 and TRBJ2-5, with D possibly called TRBD1 or TRBD2 (5 bases each). Material: tumor tissue. This TCR derives from a human donor with high-grade serous ovarian cancer. The CDR3: CASQRGRETQYF. The DNA of the CDR3 is TGTGCCAGCCAGAGGGGTCGGGAGACCCAGTACTTC.